A selection of T cell receptor beta chains follows, all from one sample in a study of regulatory T cells in long-lasting Graves disease. TCRdb reanalysed the multiplex PCR reads using MiXCR and keeps one entry per CDR3 protein. The profile shows fewer than 450,000 distinct CDR3 sequences, 20% to 30% of them singletons. The sample here was peripheral blood mononuclear cells (PBMCs), taken when the disease was refractory, from a patient treated with antithyroid drugs. The source of these receptors is a female donor with Graves disease. Each CDR3 is given without its conserved first and last residue. Each record gives: CDR3 protein, V gene, clone size, D gene, CDR3 length, J gene. The D gene is left open where the match is weak. Clone size appears in some rows only: once, few, many, or a class for an expanded clone.

CDR3 protein: ASSLSGVEDTQY; V gene: TRBV28; clone size: NA; D gene: NA; CDR3 length: 12; J gene: TRBJ2-3
CDR3 protein: ASSDPLQRKPLHGYT; V gene: TRBV6-2/TRBV6-3; clone size: few; D gene: NA; CDR3 length: 15; J gene: TRBJ1-2
CDR3 protein: ASSYSIRGNTEAF; V gene: TRBV6-5; clone size: many; D gene: NA; CDR3 length: 13; J gene: TRBJ1-1
CDR3 protein: ASSIQALSNQPQH; V gene: TRBV19; clone size: NA; D gene: NA; CDR3 length: 13; J gene: TRBJ1-5
CDR3 protein: SVAHGSTPYEQY; V gene: TRBV29-1; clone size: many; D gene: NA; CDR3 length: 12; J gene: TRBJ2-7
CDR3 protein: ASSPEPFGEKLF; V gene: TRBV12-3/TRBV12-4; clone size: many; D gene: NA; CDR3 length: 12; J gene: TRBJ1-4
CDR3 protein: ASSIGESPF; V gene: TRBV19; clone size: NA; D gene: NA; CDR3 length: 9; J gene: TRBJ2-1
CDR3 protein: SASGASGRAHEQY; V gene: TRBV20-1; clone size: NA; D gene: TRBD2; CDR3 length: 13; J gene: TRBJ2-7
CDR3 protein: SARDLSRGNTGELF; V gene: TRBV20-1; clone size: few; D gene: NA; CDR3 length: 14; J gene: TRBJ2-2
CDR3 protein: ASSSDLIRGGTEAF; V gene: TRBV7-2; clone size: few; D gene: NA; CDR3 length: 14; J gene: TRBJ1-1
CDR3 protein: ATSQGATYEQY; V gene: TRBV24-1; clone size: NA; D gene: NA; CDR3 length: 11; J gene: TRBJ2-7
CDR3 protein: AGSFRNQPQH; V gene: TRBV12-3/TRBV12-4; clone size: NA; D gene: NA; CDR3 length: 10; J gene: TRBJ1-5
CDR3 protein: ASRDPGLAKYEQY; V gene: TRBV27; clone size: few; D gene: TRBD2; CDR3 length: 13; J gene: TRBJ2-7
CDR3 protein: SLKTSGRMETQY; V gene: TRBV20-1; clone size: many; D gene: TRBD2; CDR3 length: 12; J gene: TRBJ2-5
CDR3 protein: ASSQDSQGRQPQH; V gene: TRBV3-1; clone size: NA; D gene: NA; CDR3 length: 13; J gene: TRBJ1-5
CDR3 protein: ASSNRGLGTEAF; V gene: TRBV6-1; clone size: NA; D gene: TRBD1; CDR3 length: 12; J gene: TRBJ1-1
CDR3 protein: ASSLLAGGLRGPEQF; V gene: TRBV7-9; clone size: NA; D gene: TRBD2; CDR3 length: 15; J gene: TRBJ2-1
CDR3 protein: ASSPDGAGNYGYT; V gene: TRBV5-1; clone size: few; D gene: NA; CDR3 length: 13; J gene: TRBJ1-2
CDR3 protein: ARPGDVAGELF; V gene: TRBV7-9; clone size: NA; D gene: NA; CDR3 length: 11; J gene: TRBJ2-2
CDR3 protein: ASSLETSGNYEQY; V gene: TRBV5-1; clone size: few; D gene: TRBD2; CDR3 length: 13; J gene: TRBJ2-7
CDR3 protein: RVEGGRVSGELF; V gene: TRBV20-1; clone size: NA; D gene: NA; CDR3 length: 12; J gene: TRBJ2-2
CDR3 protein: ASSQGPGQDRNYGYT; V gene: TRBV4-3; clone size: few; D gene: TRBD1; CDR3 length: 15; J gene: TRBJ1-2
CDR3 protein: SARGLGGTEAF; V gene: TRBV20-1; clone size: NA; D gene: NA; CDR3 length: 11; J gene: TRBJ1-1
CDR3 protein: ASSHPNEDEAF; V gene: TRBV2; clone size: NA; D gene: NA; CDR3 length: 11; J gene: TRBJ1-1
CDR3 protein: ASSLVRRDGELF; V gene: TRBV12-3/TRBV12-4; clone size: many; D gene: NA; CDR3 length: 12; J gene: TRBJ2-2
CDR3 protein: ASSLGTGWSYEQY; V gene: TRBV11-3; clone size: NA; D gene: NA; CDR3 length: 13; J gene: TRBJ2-7
CDR3 protein: ASSEMDGNEKLF; V gene: TRBV6-1; clone size: many; D gene: NA; CDR3 length: 12; J gene: TRBJ1-4
CDR3 protein: ASSSRDPRVEKLF; V gene: TRBV7-2; clone size: NA; D gene: NA; CDR3 length: 13; J gene: TRBJ1-4
CDR3 protein: ASSLFRDIGNQPQH; V gene: TRBV28; clone size: many; D gene: NA; CDR3 length: 14; J gene: TRBJ1-5
CDR3 protein: SVDSASNIQY; V gene: TRBV29-1; clone size: NA; D gene: NA; CDR3 length: 10; J gene: TRBJ2-4
CDR3 protein: ASSETQGDRYGYT; V gene: TRBV2; clone size: many; D gene: NA; CDR3 length: 13; J gene: TRBJ1-2
CDR3 protein: ASSQEAGEREAF; V gene: TRBV3-1; clone size: few; D gene: NA; CDR3 length: 12; J gene: TRBJ1-1
CDR3 protein: ATGDPFYEQY; V gene: TRBV6-2/TRBV6-3; clone size: NA; D gene: NA; CDR3 length: 10; J gene: TRBJ2-7
CDR3 protein: ASRPTSTAGELF; V gene: TRBV19; clone size: NA; D gene: NA; CDR3 length: 12; J gene: TRBJ2-2
CDR3 protein: ASSVRAITYEQY; V gene: TRBV2; clone size: many; D gene: NA; CDR3 length: 12; J gene: TRBJ2-7
CDR3 protein: ASSIRWGPSYEQY; V gene: TRBV27; clone size: NA; D gene: NA; CDR3 length: 13; J gene: TRBJ2-7
CDR3 protein: ASISTGRTNTEAF; V gene: TRBV19; clone size: many; D gene: NA; CDR3 length: 13; J gene: TRBJ1-1
CDR3 protein: ASSRPGQSNEKLF; V gene: TRBV18; clone size: NA; D gene: TRBD1; CDR3 length: 13; J gene: TRBJ1-4
CDR3 protein: ASSKTGSYYEQY; V gene: TRBV7-9; clone size: few; D gene: TRBD1; CDR3 length: 12; J gene: TRBJ2-7
CDR3 protein: ASSQDRGGEKLF; V gene: TRBV4-1; clone size: few; D gene: NA; CDR3 length: 12; J gene: TRBJ1-4
CDR3 protein: ASSPSGLAGGYEQY; V gene: TRBV13; clone size: NA; D gene: TRBD2; CDR3 length: 14; J gene: TRBJ2-7
CDR3 protein: ASSRGQGNIQY; V gene: TRBV19; clone size: NA; D gene: TRBD1; CDR3 length: 11; J gene: TRBJ2-4
CDR3 protein: SAENRQGYGYT; V gene: TRBV20-1; clone size: NA; D gene: TRBD1; CDR3 length: 11; J gene: TRBJ1-2
CDR3 protein: ASRFQGRTGELF; V gene: TRBV2; clone size: many; D gene: NA; CDR3 length: 12; J gene: TRBJ2-2
CDR3 protein: ASSDPAGVKETQY; V gene: TRBV2; clone size: many; D gene: TRBD2; CDR3 length: 13; J gene: TRBJ2-5
CDR3 protein: ASSLSTSGNNEQF; V gene: TRBV27; clone size: NA; D gene: TRBD2; CDR3 length: 13; J gene: TRBJ2-1
CDR3 protein: ASSPTRGPGELF; V gene: TRBV6-1; clone size: NA; D gene: NA; CDR3 length: 12; J gene: TRBJ2-2
CDR3 protein: ASSLNYNSPLH; V gene: TRBV11-3; clone size: many; D gene: NA; CDR3 length: 11; J gene: TRBJ1-6
CDR3 protein: ASSPWLYSNQPQH; V gene: TRBV7-2; clone size: many; D gene: NA; CDR3 length: 13; J gene: TRBJ1-5
CDR3 protein: ASSLSQTGAGNQPQH; V gene: TRBV27; clone size: NA; D gene: TRBD1; CDR3 length: 15; J gene: TRBJ1-5
CDR3 protein: ASSLGGTSGHEQY; V gene: TRBV27; clone size: few; D gene: TRBD2; CDR3 length: 13; J gene: TRBJ2-7
CDR3 protein: ATSREGTVREVPQETQY; V gene: TRBV15; clone size: few; D gene: NA; CDR3 length: 17; J gene: TRBJ2-5
CDR3 protein: ASRSSGGTEAF; V gene: TRBV2; clone size: many; D gene: NA; CDR3 length: 11; J gene: TRBJ1-1
CDR3 protein: ASSRSAQNTEAF; V gene: TRBV19; clone size: NA; D gene: NA; CDR3 length: 12; J gene: TRBJ1-1
CDR3 protein: ASSYASRVGDSEAF; V gene: TRBV6-5; clone size: NA; D gene: NA; CDR3 length: 14; J gene: TRBJ1-1